The T cell receptor beta chain described here comes from a study of T cells in Graves' hyperthyroidism and ophthalmopathy. As for the study in general: Peripheral blood was acquired at first diagnosis, ahead of any therapy whatsoever. Study-wide points: The model predicted ophthalmopathy a median around seven months before onset.

On the basis of clinical symptoms, serum thyroxine and TRAb, thyroid ultrasound and orbital computed tomography, diagnoses were made. Researchers amplified the TCR beta CDR3 regions from RNA transcripts. TCR CDR3 underwent first-round RT-PCR with the HTBI primer set. MiXCR was run by TCRdb on the multiplex PCR reads, yielding one entry per CDR3 protein. The table lists under 650,000 distinct CDR3 sequences, about 17% of them singletons. Germline V lookup: CDR1 MNHEY, CDR2 SVGEGT. The V gene lost 7 bases and the J gene lost 3 bases, with 11 bases spanning the gap. The CDR3 contains 13 residues. This clonotype was recorded at least ten times. The antigen is undetermined.

The V gene is TRBV6-2 or TRBV6-3, the J gene TRBJ2-3; D might be TRBD2 (6 bases). What was sequenced was blood. The clonotype originates from a woman aged 25 to 39 with Graves' hyperthyroidism. The CDR3 DNA follows: TGTGCCAGCAAACCCAGCGGGACAGATACGCAGTATTTT. Protein: CASKPSGTDTQYF.